The present T cell receptor beta chain was sequenced within a study of CD8+CD57+ T cells in acquired aplastic anemia. On the study more broadly: Mean DNA quantity obtained from sorted CD4+ and CD8+ cells was around 3.2 ug.

This CDR3 region has 14 residues. CDR1 is MNHEY, CDR2 SVGAGI, per germline. V lost 2 bases and J 11 bases, leaving 13 bases between the germline ends. This clonotype was seen at least ten times. All patients picked for sequencing had shown, by flow cytometry, an expansion of CD8+CD57+ cells. For CDR3 and TCR beta VDJ profiling, genomic DNA was the template used. TCRdb analysed the reads with MiXCR anew, one entry per CDR3 protein. The repertoire consists of 120,000 or so distinct CDR3 sequences, with almost 40% occurring once and the leading ten covering around 2.5%. The specimen was sorted CD4+, CD8+, or CD8+CD57+ T cells (not recorded which) from PBMCs. The V and J genes are TRBV6-5 and TRBJ1-6, with D tentatively TRBD1 (5 bases). The clonotype originates from a human donor with aplastic anemia. This CDR3 reads CASSYAGPDPPLHF. Here the CDR3 DNA reads TGTGCCAGCAGTTACGCAGGGCCAGATCCACCCCTCCACTTT.